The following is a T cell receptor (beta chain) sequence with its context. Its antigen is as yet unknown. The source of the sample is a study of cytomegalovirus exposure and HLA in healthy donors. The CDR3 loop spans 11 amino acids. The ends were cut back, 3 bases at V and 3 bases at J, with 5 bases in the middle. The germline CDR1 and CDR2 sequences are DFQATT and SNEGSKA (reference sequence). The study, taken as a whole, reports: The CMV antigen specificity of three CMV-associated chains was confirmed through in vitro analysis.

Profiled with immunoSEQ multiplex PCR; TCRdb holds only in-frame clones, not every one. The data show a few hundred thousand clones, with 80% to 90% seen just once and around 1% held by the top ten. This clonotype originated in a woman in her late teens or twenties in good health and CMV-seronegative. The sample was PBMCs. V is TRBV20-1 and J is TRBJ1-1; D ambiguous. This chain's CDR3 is CSASQYTEAFF. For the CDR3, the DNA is TGCAGTGCTAGTCAGTACACTGAAGCTTTCTTT.